The T cell receptor (beta chain) under discussion was sequenced for a study of cytotoxic CD8 clonotypes in ibrutinib-treated CLL. Looked up from germline, CDR1 is MNHNS and CDR2 is SASEGT. V shed 6 bases and J shed 3 bases, with 15 bases lying between them. The CDR3 has 15 residues. Assay used: immunoSEQ multiplex PCR; TCRdb lists only in-frame clones, some missing. This table has 150,000 to 200,000 clones, more than 70% appearing once. This clone showed up just a few times. This rearrangement joins TRBV6-1 to TRBJ1-5; the D gene is possibly TRBD1 (5 bases). The sequencing used PBMCs, collected at disease progression, from a patient treated with ibrutinib. The TCR sequence derives from a human donor with chronic lymphocytic leukemia. CDR3 DNA: TGTGCCAGCAGCTTCGAAAGGGGTTCCAATCAGCCCCAGCATTTT. Its translation is CASSFERGSNQPQHF.